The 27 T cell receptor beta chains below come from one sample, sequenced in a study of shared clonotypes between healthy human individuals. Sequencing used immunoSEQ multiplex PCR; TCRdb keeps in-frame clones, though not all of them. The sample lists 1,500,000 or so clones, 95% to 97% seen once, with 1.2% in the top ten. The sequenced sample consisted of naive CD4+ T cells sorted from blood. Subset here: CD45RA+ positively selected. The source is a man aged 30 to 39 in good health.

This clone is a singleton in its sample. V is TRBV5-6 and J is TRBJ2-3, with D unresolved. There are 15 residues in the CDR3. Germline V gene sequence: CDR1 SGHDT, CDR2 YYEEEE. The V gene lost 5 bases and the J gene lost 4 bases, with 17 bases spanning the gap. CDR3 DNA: TGTGCCAGCAGTCCCACACGCCATATACCAGATACGCAGTATTTT. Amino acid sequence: CASSPTRHIPDTQYF. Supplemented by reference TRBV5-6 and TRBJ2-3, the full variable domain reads DAGVTQSPTHLIKTRGQQVTLRCSPKSGHDTVSWYQQALGQGPQFIFQYYEEEERQRGNFPDRFSGHQFPNYSSELNVNALLLGDSALYLCASSPTRHIPDTQYFGPGTRLTVL.

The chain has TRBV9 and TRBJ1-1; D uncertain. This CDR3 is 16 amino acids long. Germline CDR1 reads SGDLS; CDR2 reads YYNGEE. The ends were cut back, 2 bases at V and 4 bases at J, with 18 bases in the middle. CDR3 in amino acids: CASSVKVAGSLTEAFF. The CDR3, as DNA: TGTGCCAGCAGCGTTAAGGTGGCGGGTTCCCTCACTGAAGCTTTCTTT.

CDR3 sequence: CASSEFGGAPEQYTF. CDR3 in DNA: TGTGCCAGCAGTGAATTTGGGGGCGCGCCCGAGCAATACACCTTC. V usage is TRBV25-1 and J usage is TRBJ1-2; D is perhaps TRBD1 (6 bases). V was pared by 1 base and J by 11 bases, with 20 bases between. The germline V gene has CDR1 MGHDK and CDR2 SYGVNS. This CDR3 spans 15 amino acids.

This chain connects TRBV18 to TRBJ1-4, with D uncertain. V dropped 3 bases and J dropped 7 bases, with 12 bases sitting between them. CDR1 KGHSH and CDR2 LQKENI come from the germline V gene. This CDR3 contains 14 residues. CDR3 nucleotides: TGTGCCAGCTCACCTCTGGGTCTCCCTGAAAAACTGTTTTTT. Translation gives CASSPLGLPEKLFF.

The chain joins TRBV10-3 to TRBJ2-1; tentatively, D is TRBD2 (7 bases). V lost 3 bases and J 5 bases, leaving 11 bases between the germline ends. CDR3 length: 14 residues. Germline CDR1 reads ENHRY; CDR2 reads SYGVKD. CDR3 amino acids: CAISERGGNNEQFF. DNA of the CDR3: TGTGCCATCAGTGAAAGGGGGGGGAACAATGAGCAGTTCTTC.

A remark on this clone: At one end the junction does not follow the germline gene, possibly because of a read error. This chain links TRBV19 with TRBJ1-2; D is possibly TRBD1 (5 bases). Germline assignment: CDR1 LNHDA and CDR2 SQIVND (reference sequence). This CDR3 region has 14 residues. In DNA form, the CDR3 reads TGTGCCAGTAGTATAGACATTCTCCTTCGGGACCGCGCCTTC. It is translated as CASSIDILLRDRAF. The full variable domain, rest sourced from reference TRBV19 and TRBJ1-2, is DGGITQSPKYLFRKEGQNVTLSCEQNLNHDAMYWYRQDPGQGLRLIYYSQIVNDFQKGDIAEGYSVSREKKESFPLTVTSAQKNPTAFYLCASSIDILLRDRAFGSGTRLTVV.

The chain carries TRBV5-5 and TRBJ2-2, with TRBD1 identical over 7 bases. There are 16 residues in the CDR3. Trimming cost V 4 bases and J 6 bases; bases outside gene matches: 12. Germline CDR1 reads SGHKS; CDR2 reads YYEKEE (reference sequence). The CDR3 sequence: CASSVPTGTTAGELFF. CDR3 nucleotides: TGTGCCAGCAGCGTACCGACAGGGACGACTGCCGGGGAGCTGTTTTTT.

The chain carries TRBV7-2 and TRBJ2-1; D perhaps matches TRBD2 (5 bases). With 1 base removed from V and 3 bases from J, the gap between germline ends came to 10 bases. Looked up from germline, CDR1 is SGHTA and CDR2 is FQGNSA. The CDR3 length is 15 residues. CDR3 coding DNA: TGTGCCAGCAGCTTAGGCCCTAGCATCTACAATGAGCAGTTCTTC. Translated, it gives CASSLGPSIYNEQFF.

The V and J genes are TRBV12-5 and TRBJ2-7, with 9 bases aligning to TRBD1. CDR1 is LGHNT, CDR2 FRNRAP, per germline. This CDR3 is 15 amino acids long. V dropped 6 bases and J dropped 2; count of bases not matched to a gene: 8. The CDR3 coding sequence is TGTGCTAGTGGAATCGACAGGGGGGTACCCTACGAGCAGTACTTC. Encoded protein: CASGIDRGVPYEQYF.

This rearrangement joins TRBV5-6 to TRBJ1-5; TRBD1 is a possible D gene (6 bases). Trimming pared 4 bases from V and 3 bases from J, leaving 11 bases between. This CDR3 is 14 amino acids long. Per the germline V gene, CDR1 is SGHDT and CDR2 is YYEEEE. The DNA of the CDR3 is TGTGCCAGCAGCGCATACAGGGCCAATCAGCCCCAGCATTTT. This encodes CASSAYRANQPQHF.

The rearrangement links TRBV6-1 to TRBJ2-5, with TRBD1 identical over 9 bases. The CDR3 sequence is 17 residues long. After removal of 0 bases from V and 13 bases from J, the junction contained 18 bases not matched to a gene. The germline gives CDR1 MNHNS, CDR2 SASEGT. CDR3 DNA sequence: TGTGCCAGCAGTGAAGCGCTTCGGGGAGTTGACAGGGGGTTGCCGTACTTC. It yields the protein CASSEALRGVDRGLPYF.

CDR3 residues: CASSVQGAQTEAFF. As DNA, the CDR3 is TGTGCCAGCAGCGTACAGGGGGCGCAAACTGAAGCTTTCTTT. This rearrangement joins TRBV9 to TRBJ1-1; TRBD1 aligns across 8 bases. Germline V gene sequence: CDR1 SGDLS, CDR2 YYNGEE. CDR3 length: 14 amino acids. The trim removed 1 base at V and 5 bases at J, leaving 4 bases unmatched.

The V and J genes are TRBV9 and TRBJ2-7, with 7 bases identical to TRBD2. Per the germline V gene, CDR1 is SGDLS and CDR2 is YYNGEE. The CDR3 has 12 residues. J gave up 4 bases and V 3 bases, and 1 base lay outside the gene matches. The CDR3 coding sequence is TGTGCCAGCAGCGAGGGAGGGTACGAGCAGTACTTC. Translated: CASSEGGYEQYF.

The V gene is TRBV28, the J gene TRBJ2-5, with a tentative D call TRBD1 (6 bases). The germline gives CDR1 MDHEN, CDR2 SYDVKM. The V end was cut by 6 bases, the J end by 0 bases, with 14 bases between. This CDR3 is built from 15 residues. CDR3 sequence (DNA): TGTGCCAGCAGGGCCGGGACACTGTACCAAGAGACCCAGTACTTC. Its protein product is CASRAGTLYQETQYF.

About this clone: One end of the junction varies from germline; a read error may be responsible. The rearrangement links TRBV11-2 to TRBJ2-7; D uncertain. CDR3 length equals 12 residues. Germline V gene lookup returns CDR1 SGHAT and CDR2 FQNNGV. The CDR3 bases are TGTGCCAGCAGATTAGATAGCTACGAGCAGTACTTC. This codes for CASRLDSYEQYF.

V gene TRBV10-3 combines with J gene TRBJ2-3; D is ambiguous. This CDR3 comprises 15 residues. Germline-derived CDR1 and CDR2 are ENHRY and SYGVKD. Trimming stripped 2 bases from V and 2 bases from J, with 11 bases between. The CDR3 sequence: CAISESENDTDTQYF. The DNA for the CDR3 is TGTGCCATCAGTGAGAGTGAAAATGACACAGATACGCAGTATTTT.

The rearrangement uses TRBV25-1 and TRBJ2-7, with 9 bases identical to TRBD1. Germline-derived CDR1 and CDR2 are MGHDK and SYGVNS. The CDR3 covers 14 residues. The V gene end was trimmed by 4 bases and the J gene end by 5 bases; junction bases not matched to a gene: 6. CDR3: CASSVTGGFDEQYF. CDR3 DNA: TGTGCCAGCAGTGTAACAGGGGGCTTCGACGAGCAGTACTTC.

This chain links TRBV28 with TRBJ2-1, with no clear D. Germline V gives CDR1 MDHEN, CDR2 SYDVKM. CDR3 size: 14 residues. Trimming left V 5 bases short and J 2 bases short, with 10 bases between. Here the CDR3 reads CASSVLAPYNEQFF. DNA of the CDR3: TGTGCCAGCAGTGTCCTGGCACCCTACAATGAGCAGTTCTTC.

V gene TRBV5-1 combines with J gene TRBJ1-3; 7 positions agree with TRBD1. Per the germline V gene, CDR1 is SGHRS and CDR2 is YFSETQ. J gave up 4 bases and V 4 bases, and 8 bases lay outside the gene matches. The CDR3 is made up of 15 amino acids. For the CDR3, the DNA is TGCGCCAGCAGCACCGGACAGGCGGCGGGAAACACCATATATTTT. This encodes CASSTGQAAGNTIYF.

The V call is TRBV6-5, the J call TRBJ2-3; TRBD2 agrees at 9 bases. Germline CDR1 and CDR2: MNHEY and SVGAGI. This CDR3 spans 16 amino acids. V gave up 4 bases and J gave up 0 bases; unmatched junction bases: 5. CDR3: CASSSGLATSTDTQYF. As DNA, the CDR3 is TGTGCCAGCAGTTCAGGACTAGCGACTAGCACAGATACGCAGTATTTT.

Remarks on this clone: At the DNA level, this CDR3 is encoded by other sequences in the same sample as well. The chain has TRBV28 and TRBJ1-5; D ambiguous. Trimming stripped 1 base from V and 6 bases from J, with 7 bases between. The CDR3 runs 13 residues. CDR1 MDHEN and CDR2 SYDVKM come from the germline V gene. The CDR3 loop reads CASSLLGGQPQHF. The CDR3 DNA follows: TGTGCCAGCAGTTTATTGGGCGGTCAGCCCCAGCATTTT.

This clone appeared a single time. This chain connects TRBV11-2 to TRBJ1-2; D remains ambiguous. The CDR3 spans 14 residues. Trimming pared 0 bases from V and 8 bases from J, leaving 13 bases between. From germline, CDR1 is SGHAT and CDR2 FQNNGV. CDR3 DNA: TGTGCCAGCAGCTTAGATTGGGTTTCGCGGGGCTACACCTTC. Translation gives CASSLDWVSRGYTF.

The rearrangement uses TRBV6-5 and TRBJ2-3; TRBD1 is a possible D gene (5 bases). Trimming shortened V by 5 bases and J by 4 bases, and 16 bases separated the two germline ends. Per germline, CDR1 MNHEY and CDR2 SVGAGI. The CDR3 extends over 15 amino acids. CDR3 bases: TGTGCCAGCAGTATAACAGGCACCCTCGCAGATACGCAGTATTTT. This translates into CASSITGTLADTQYF.

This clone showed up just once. The DNA for the CDR3 is TGTGCCAGCAGTGATCGTTGGGAACAGCAGTTCTTC. Translated, it gives CASSDRWEQQFF. The chain employs TRBV2 and TRBJ2-1; no definite D call. Germline CDR1 and CDR2: SNHLY and FYNNEI. V was cut by 3 bases and J by 11 bases, with 11 bases left in between. This CDR3 is 12 amino acids long.

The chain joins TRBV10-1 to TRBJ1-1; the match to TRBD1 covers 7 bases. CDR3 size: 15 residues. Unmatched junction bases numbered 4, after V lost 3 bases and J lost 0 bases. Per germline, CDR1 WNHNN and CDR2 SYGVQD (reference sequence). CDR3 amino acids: CASSDGTAMNTEAFF. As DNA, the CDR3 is TGCGCCAGCAGTGATGGGACAGCGATGAACACTGAAGCTTTCTTT.

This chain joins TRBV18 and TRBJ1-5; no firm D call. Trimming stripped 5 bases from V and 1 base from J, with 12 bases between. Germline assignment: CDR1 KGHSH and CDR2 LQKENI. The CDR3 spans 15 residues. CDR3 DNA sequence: TGTGCCAGCTCATCCTACACGGAGAGCAATCAGCCCCAGCATTTT. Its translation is CASSSYTESNQPQHF. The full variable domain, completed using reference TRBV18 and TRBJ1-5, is NAGVMQNPRHLVRRRGQEARLRCSPMKGHSHVYWYRQLPEEGLKFMVYLQKENIIDESGMPKERFSAEFPKEGPSILRIQQVVRGDSAAYFCASSSYTESNQPQHFGDGTRLSIL.

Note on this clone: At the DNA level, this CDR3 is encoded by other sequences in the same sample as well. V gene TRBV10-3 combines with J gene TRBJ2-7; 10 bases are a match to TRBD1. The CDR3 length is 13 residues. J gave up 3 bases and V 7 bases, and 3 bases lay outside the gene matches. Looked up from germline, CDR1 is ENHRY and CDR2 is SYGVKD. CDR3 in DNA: TGTGCCATCACCAGGGACAGGGGCTACGAGCAGTACTTC. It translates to CAITRDRGYEQYF.